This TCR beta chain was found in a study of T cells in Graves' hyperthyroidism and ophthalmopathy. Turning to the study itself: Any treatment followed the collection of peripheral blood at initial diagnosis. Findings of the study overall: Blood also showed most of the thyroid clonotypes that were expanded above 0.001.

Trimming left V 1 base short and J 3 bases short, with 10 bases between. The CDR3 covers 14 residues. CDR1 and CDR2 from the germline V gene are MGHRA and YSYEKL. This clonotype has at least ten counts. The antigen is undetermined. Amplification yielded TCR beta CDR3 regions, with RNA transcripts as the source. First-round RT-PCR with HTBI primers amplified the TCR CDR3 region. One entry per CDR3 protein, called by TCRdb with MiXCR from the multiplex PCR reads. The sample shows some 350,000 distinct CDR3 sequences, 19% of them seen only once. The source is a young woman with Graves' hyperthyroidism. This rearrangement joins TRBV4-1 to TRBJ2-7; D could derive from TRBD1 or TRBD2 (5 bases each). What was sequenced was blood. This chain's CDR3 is CASSQASRDYEQYF. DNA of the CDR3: TGCGCCAGCAGCCAAGCTAGCAGGGACTACGAGCAGTACTTC.